The 21 T cell receptor beta chains given below trace back to one sample, sequenced in a study of T cell responses to AZD1222 COVID-19 vaccine. Some clones are missing from TCRdb's copy, which holds only in-frame ones; the method was immunoSEQ multiplex PCR. The sample lists roughly 80,000 clones; more than 75% were seen once. Specimen: peripheral blood, collected on day 0 of MenACWY control vaccination. The source of these receptors is an adult in good health.

CDR3 protein: CASRHTNGFNEQFF. CDR3 sequence (DNA): TGTGCCAGCAGACACACAAACGGGTTCAATGAGCAGTTCTTC. The J gene is TRBJ2-1, the V gene TRBV7-2; D uncertain. V lost 6 bases and J 6 bases, leaving 15 bases between the germline ends. Per germline, CDR1 SGHTA and CDR2 FQGNSA. This CDR3 has 14 residues.

Only a few counts were recorded for this clone. A read error may account for a junction end that differs from germline. V and J are TRBV7-3 and TRBJ2-1; TRBD2 agrees at 14 bases. The CDR3 loop spans 14 amino acids. Germline-derived CDR1 and CDR2 are SGHTA and FQGTGA. This CDR3 reads CASSSTGTSGSKLF. The DNA of the CDR3 is TGTGCCAGCAGCTCTACCGGGACTAGCGGGAGTAAGCTCTTC.

The chain links TRBV19 to TRBJ1-2; D is uncertain. Per the germline V gene, CDR1 is LNHDA and CDR2 is SQIVND (reference sequence). Between the trimmed V and J ends, which lost 8 bases and 4 bases, there was a span of 20 bases. The CDR3 is 15 residues long. The CDR3 nucleotides read TGTGCCAGTGCCTACACTCTTGCCTCCCTCTATGGCTACACCTTC. Protein product: CASAYTLASLYGYTF.

V and J are TRBV28 and TRBJ1-5, with D uncertain. CDR1 MDHEN and CDR2 SYDVKM come from the germline V gene. Trimming took off 10 bases at V and 5 bases at J, with 15 bases between the two ends. This CDR3 region has 13 residues. The CDR3 spells CAITQTRDQPQHF. The CDR3 DNA follows: TGTGCCATCACCCAGACCCGGGATCAGCCCCAGCATTTT.

The chain carries TRBV7-9 and TRBJ2-1; D is ambiguous. Germline values: CDR1 SEHNR, CDR2 FQNEAQ (reference sequence). Deletions cut 0 bases from V and 8 bases from J, with 8 bases between. The CDR3 covers 13 residues. The CDR3 DNA is TGTGCCAGCAGCTTAGCGAGGAGTGATGAGCAGTTCTTC. Its protein product is CASSLARSDEQFF.

This clone was seen a few times. The J gene is TRBJ2-5, the V gene TRBV18, with 8 positions matching TRBD2. CDR1 and CDR2 from the germline V gene are KGHSH and LQKENI. The CDR3 covers 16 residues. V lost 3 bases and J lost 5; bases outside the gene matches: 11. This CDR3 reads CASSPPSGSVWETQYF. CDR3 nucleotides: TGTGCCAGCTCACCCCCCAGCGGGAGCGTATGGGAGACCCAGTACTTC.

The rearrangement links TRBV7-8 to TRBJ2-2; 11 bases line up with TRBD1. The CDR3 is 15 amino acids. The germline CDR1 and CDR2 sequences are SGHVS and FQNEAQ. The ends lost 5 bases at V and 4 bases at J; junction bases unmatched: 3. The CDR3 spells CASSPGTGGTGELFF. CDR3 sequence (DNA): TGTGCCAGCAGCCCGGGGACAGGGGGCACCGGGGAGCTGTTTTTT.

This sequence joins TRBV7-8 and TRBJ1-5, with D possibly being TRBD1 (5 bases). Between the trimmed V and J ends, which lost 6 bases and 4 bases, there was a span of 22 bases. CDR1 and CDR2 from the germline V gene are SGHVS and FQNEAQ. This CDR3 has 17 residues. The CDR3 DNA reads as TGTGCCAGCAGTCCAGGGAGGGGTAGGAGTACAAATCAGCCCCAGCATTTT. It specifies CASSPGRGRSTNQPQHF.

The rearrangement uses TRBV7-9 and TRBJ2-2; the match to TRBD1 covers 8 bases. CDR3 length: 13 amino acids. Looked up from germline, CDR1 is SEHNR and CDR2 is FQNEAQ (reference sequence). V gave up 5 bases and J gave up 6 bases; unmatched junction bases: 2. This CDR3 reads CASSPQGAGELFF. The CDR3 nucleotides read TGTGCCAGCAGCCCACAGGGGGCCGGGGAGCTGTTTTTT.

This chain connects TRBV20-1 to TRBJ2-1, with D possibly called TRBD1 or TRBD2 (5 bases each). Germline V gives CDR1 DFQATT, CDR2 SNEGSKA (reference sequence). Trimming cost V 6 bases and J 9 bases, with 9 bases left between them. The CDR3 sequence is 10 residues long. This CDR3 is CSAPGPEQFF. The CDR3 DNA reads TGCAGTGCCCCGGGGCCTGAGCAGTTCTTC.

The chain has TRBV10-2 and TRBJ1-4, with D maybe TRBD1 (5 bases). The CDR3 covers 14 residues. The germline V gene encodes CDR1 WSHSY and CDR2 SAAADI. V was clipped by 7 bases and J by 5 bases, with 14 bases between them. The chain's CDR3 is CASKPGLKNEKLFF. The CDR3 nucleotides read TGCGCCAGCAAGCCGGGACTGAAGAATGAAAAACTGTTTTTT.

V is TRBV18 and J is TRBJ2-1, with 10 bases fitting TRBD2. CDR1 and CDR2 (germline): KGHSH, LQKENI. V lost 5 bases to trimming and J lost 3 bases; unmatched junction nucleotides: 4. The CDR3 covers 15 residues. The CDR3 nucleotides are TGTGCCAGCTCAGTAGCGGGAGGAGACTACAATGAGCAGTTCTTC. This translates into CASSVAGGDYNEQFF.

This chain links TRBV24-1 with TRBJ1-2, with 11 positions matching TRBD1. This CDR3 spans 17 amino acids. V shed 3 bases and J 2 bases; nucleotides not matched to a gene: 7. From germline, CDR1 is KGHDR and CDR2 SFDVKD. The CDR3 sequence: CATSDPRRDRGNYGYTF. CDR3 DNA: TGTGCCACCAGTGATCCTAGACGGGACAGGGGGAACTATGGCTACACCTTC.

This clone was seen a single time. The genes are TRBV11-2 and TRBJ2-5, with D hard to call. The V gene's germline CDR1 is SGHAT and CDR2 FQNNGV. Trimming cost V 1 base and J 3 bases, with 12 bases left between them. CDR3 length: 15 amino acids. The CDR3 DNA is TGTGCCAGCAGCTTAGGGCCCCGGTTAGAAGAGACCCAGTACTTC. It codes for CASSLGPRLEETQYF.

V and J are TRBV7-2 and TRBJ1-6; D may be TRBD1 (6 bases). The V gene lost 4 bases and the J gene lost 3 bases, with 19 bases spanning the gap. The CDR3 extends over 18 amino acids. CDR1 and CDR2 from the germline V gene are SGHTA and FQGNSA. For the CDR3, the DNA is TGTGCCAGCAGCTCCCCAAAAGGACAGCGAAGCTATAATTCACCCCTCCACTTT. Translating it yields CASSSPKGQRSYNSPLHF.

The J gene is TRBJ1-4, the V gene TRBV6-5; 9 positions match TRBD1. V lost 5 bases, J lost 8 bases, and 6 bases stayed unmatched. Germline V gene sequence: CDR1 MNHEY, CDR2 SVGAGI. There are 14 residues in the CDR3. The CDR3 loop is CASSKQGAYEKLFF. The CDR3 nucleotides are TGTGCCAGCAGTAAACAGGGGGCTTACGAAAAACTGTTTTTT.

This rearrangement joins TRBV6-5 to TRBJ1-4, with D unresolved. Trimming took off 3 bases at V and 8 bases at J, with 16 bases between the two ends. CDR3 length: 15 residues. Looked up from germline, CDR1 is MNHEY and CDR2 is SVGAGI. The CDR3 spells CASSYVYQSAEKLFF. CDR3 nucleotide sequence: TGTGCCAGCAGTTATGTATATCAGTCGGCCGAAAAACTGTTTTTT.

The gene calls are TRBV28 and TRBJ1-2; 8 nucleotides agree with TRBD1. Trimming at V came to 5 bases and at J to 4 bases, leaving 3 bases not matched to a gene. The CDR3 totals 13 residues. Germline V gene lookup returns CDR1 MDHEN and CDR2 SYDVKM. DNA of the CDR3: TGTGCCAGCAGTCCCGGACAGGGCTATGGCTACACCTTC. Protein: CASSPGQGYGYTF.

The rearrangement uses TRBV7-5 and TRBJ2-7; the table's TRBD2 call for D was not verified on the DNA. TRBV7-5 is assigned pseudogene status. The CDR3 length is 16 residues. The CDR3 reads CARSRGGLAAYYEQYF. As DNA, the CDR3 is TGTGCCAGAAGCCGGGGGGGACTAGCGGCATACTACGAGCAGTACTTC.

This chain connects TRBV19 to TRBJ1-5; possibly TRBD1 for D (5 bases). V lost 1 base and J 4 bases, leaving 5 bases between the germline ends. The germline gives CDR1 LNHDA, CDR2 SQIVND (reference sequence). This CDR3 comprises 13 residues. The CDR3 coding sequence is TGTGCCAGTAGTATAGGGGGGAATCAGCCCCAGCATTTT. Its protein is CASSIGGNQPQHF.

This chain joins TRBV27 and TRBJ2-5, with TRBD2 identical over 7 bases. V shed 5 bases, J shed 2 bases, and the junction held 5 bases outside the gene matches. This CDR3 has 14 amino acids. In germline, CDR1 is MNHEY, CDR2 SMNVEV (reference sequence). For the CDR3, the DNA is TGTGCCAGCAGTGGGCTAGCGGAGCAAGAGACCCAGTACTTC. As protein: CASSGLAEQETQYF.